The present T cell receptor (beta chain) was sequenced within a study of OX40 agonist ivuxolimab in advanced cancers. With regard to the full study: Ivuxolimab was a fully human IgG2 agonistic monoclonal antibody targeting the costimulatory receptor OX40 (CD134). Intravenous ivuxolimab was administered to patients every 2 weeks at six dose levels: 0.01, 0.1, 0.3, 1.5, 3 and 10 mg/kg. Of the roughly 54 patients in dose escalation, approximately 20 had hepatocellular carcinoma, around 15 had melanoma, 9 had renal cell carcinoma and 9 had head and neck cancer. The dose-escalation cohort was 82.7% male with a mean age of approximately 60 years, ranging from roughly 23 to 90. Prior anti-PD-1, anti-PD-L1 or anti-CTLA-4 therapy was permitted, and checkpoint inhibitors had been received by about 37% of dose-escalation patients. Partial responses occurred in three dose-escalation patients: two with cutaneous melanoma and one with hepatocellular carcinoma. The purpose of peripheral TCRbeta sequencing was to test whether ivuxolimab changed TCR sequence diversity and led to clonal T-cell expansion. The paper reports the monotherapy dose-escalation portion (N ≈ 50 patients) of the phase I ivuxolimab trial.

For this clone: Its antigen is not yet known. Base qualities were left out, and no much larger clone turns up one base away.

For sequencing of the TCRbeta CDR3 region, genomic DNA was extracted from the sorted cells. The immunoSEQ Assay was used for sequencing of TCRbeta CDR3 regions. TCRdb re-hosts the immuneACCESS table, in-frame sequences only. Its copies lack some clones; in the studies checked, an unresolved V gene accounts for under half of them, and the cause for the rest is not known. The sample table contains tens of thousands of clones; only one count was recorded for approximately 87% of them. Jointly, the top ten make up 2.5% to 4% of the sample. The trial excluded patients who had a history of autoimmune disease or were on systemic immunosuppression. Peripheral blood for TCR sequencing was collected from all dose cohorts at baseline, on cycle 4 day 1, and on cycle 7 day 1. Samples came from an open-label, multicenter, first-in-human phase I dose-escalation trial of ivuxolimab. The trial enrolled adults with locally advanced or metastatic head and neck squamous cell, hepatocellular, melanoma or renal cell carcinoma. CD4+ and CD8+ T cells were sorted separately from peripheral blood before TCR sequencing.

CDR3 length: 16 amino acids, cysteine to phenylalanine. Just the 48-base CDR3 DNA is kept, in frame starting at base 1. Compared with germline, V lacks 2 bases and J lacks 7 bases; bases without a gene match: 8. As encoded in the germline V gene, CDR1 is MDHEN while CDR2 is SYDVKM. Summary of the overall study and its limitations: Low levels of normalized T-cell clonal expansion were also shown by some nonresponding patients. At doses from 0.1 to 3.0 mg/kg, clonal expansion was seen in both CD4+ and CD8+ blood T cells between baseline and week 6. After ivuxolimab, expanded clones were on average more numerous among CD8+ T cells than among CD4+ T cells. In partial responders in the 0.1-3.0 mg/kg groups, normalized peripheral clonal expansion was found to be among the lowest, especially among CD8+ T cells. The antigen specificity of the peripheral T cells that underwent clonal expansion was not determined.

Specimen: CD4+ or CD8+ T cells sorted from blood, collected in a trial of the OX40 agonist ivuxolimab. This sequence originates from an adult with an advanced solid tumor such as melanoma, head and neck, liver or kidney cancer. The V and J genes are TRBV28 and TRBJ2-2, with 9 middle bases fitting TRBD1. The sequence in DNA is TGTGCCAGCAGTTTACCGGGACAGGGCCTAGGCGGGGAGCTGTTTTTT. Its translation reads: CASSLPGQGLGGELFF.